A single sample is the source of the 5 T cell receptor beta chains below, sequenced in a study of OX40 agonist ivuxolimab in advanced cancers. TCRdb keeps only in-frame clones here, not all; method: immunoSEQ multiplex PCR. The data hold tens of thousands of clones, with more than 80% observed a single time. The material was CD4+ or CD8+ T cells sorted from blood, obtained in a trial of the OX40 agonist ivuxolimab. Receptors were obtained from an adult with an advanced solid tumor such as melanoma, head and neck, liver or kidney cancer.

V is TRBV2 and J is TRBJ2-3; perhaps TRBD1 as D (5 bases). Trimming cost V 3 bases and J 1 base, with 5 bases left between them. The length of the CDR3 is 13 residues. Germline CDR1 SNHLY, CDR2 FYNNEI. The CDR3 coding sequence is TGTGCCAGCAGTGACAGGGGCACAGATACGCAGTATTTT. Translating it yields CASSDRGTDTQYF.

The V gene is TRBV29-1, the J gene TRBJ1-2; D unclear. CDR3 length equals 12 residues. The V gene's germline CDR1 is SQVTM and CDR2 ANQGSEA. Trimming left V 4 bases short and J 8 bases short, with 14 bases between. The DNA of the CDR3 is TGCAGCGTTGTAGCAGGTAACAACGGCTACACCTTC. Amino acid sequence: CSVVAGNNGYTF. Full variable domain (rest looked up from reference TRBV29-1 and TRBJ1-2): SAVISQKPSRDICQRGTSLTIQCQVDSQVTMMFWYRQQPGQSLTLIATANQGSEATYESGFVIDKFPISRPNLTFSTLTVSNMSPEDSSIYLCSVVAGNNGYTFGSGTRLTVV.

This sequence joins TRBV5-4 and TRBJ2-1; tentative D call: TRBD2 (6 bases). V was trimmed by 0 bases and J by 2 bases, leaving 12 bases between them. This CDR3 spans 16 amino acids. Germline assignment: CDR1 SGHNT and CDR2 YYREEE (reference sequence). The CDR3 bases are TGTGCCAGCAGCTTGGGGGGGGATGGGCCCTACAATGAGCAGTTCTTC. Translated, it gives CASSLGGDGPYNEQFF.

In this sample, this clone turned up once. This chain links TRBV6-1 with TRBJ1-1; no definite D call. With 4 bases removed from V and 1 base from J, the gap between germline ends came to 10 bases. This CDR3 has 14 residues. Germline assignment: CDR1 MNHNS and CDR2 SASEGT. CDR3 in amino acids: CASSVWAANTEAFF. The DNA of the CDR3 is TGTGCCAGCAGTGTCTGGGCGGCGAACACTGAAGCTTTCTTT.

The chain joins TRBV5-1 to TRBJ1-1, with D unresolved. V lost 3 bases and J 3 bases, leaving 9 bases between the germline ends. This CDR3 spans 13 amino acids. Germline V lookup: CDR1 SGHRS, CDR2 YFSETQ. Here the CDR3 reads CASSYTEDTEAFF. CDR3 in DNA: TGCGCCAGCAGCTACACCGAGGACACTGAAGCTTTCTTT.